This T cell receptor beta chain was sequenced during a study of cytomegalovirus exposure and HLA in healthy donors. Study-wide context: In a previous analysis, some 110 million unique TCR beta sequences were found from about 190 million T cells.

These donors counted as nominally healthy when sampled, but unrecorded immune exposures were likely. The CDR3 consists of 15 residues. Germline CDR1 is LGHNA and CDR2 is YSLEER. The V and J ends lost 1 base and 14 bases respectively, with 20 bases between them. Remarks on this clone: Antigen specificity is unknown. Additional DNA sequences in this sample encode the identical CDR3.

It was with 60 Vbeta and 13 Jbeta primers that the PCR ran. Sequenced by immunoSEQ multiplex PCR; TCRdb stores in-frame clones only, minus some. This table has around 110,000 clones, 82% appearing once. Study findings and constraints: Most TCR sequences were uncommon, yet certain public TCRs appeared in many donors.

The sample comprised PBMCs. This sequence was found in a man aged 50-60 years in good health and CMV-seronegative. This chain uses TRBV4-3 with TRBJ1-4; a possible D gene is TRBD1 (5 bases). CDR3 nucleotides: TGCGCCAGCAGCCAAGCCGGGGGTCTGTTTCAAGAGCTGTTTTTT. Translating gives CASSQAGGLFQELFF.